Below are 26 T cell receptor beta chains sequenced from a single sample in a study of blood T cells in healthy people across ages. A sample-barcoded 5' primer and a J-beta primer mix were used in a second PCR of roughly 7 to 11 cycles. TCRdb re-called the 5' RACE reads through MiXCR, storing one row per CDR3 protein. The table shows some 1,800,000 distinct CDR3 sequences, with roughly two fifths occurring only once. Sequencing was carried out using blood. Every receptor here comes from a human donor in good health.

CDR3 nucleotide sequence: TGTGCCAGCAGACGGGCAGGGGATTACTATGGCTACACCTTC. It encodes CASRRAGDYYGYTF. The rearrangement uses TRBV7-9 and TRBJ1-2, with a possible D match to TRBD1 (6 bases). CDR3 size: 14 residues. V was cut by 6 bases and J by 3 bases, with 14 bases left in between. Germline lookup yields CDR1 SEHNR and CDR2 FQNEAQ (reference sequence).

This chain joins TRBV20-1 and TRBJ1-1; TRBD1 might be the D (5 bases). CDR1 DFQATT and CDR2 SNEGSKA come from the germline V gene (reference sequence). The CDR3 is 13 residues long. With 0 bases removed from V and 7 bases from J, the gap between germline ends came to 12 bases. The CDR3: CSARDPGADEAFF. CDR3 bases: TGCAGTGCTAGAGATCCCGGGGCGGATGAAGCTTTCTTT.

Notes on this clonotype: Given a much more abundant clone one base away, this may be a read error. The chain recombines TRBV12-1 with TRBJ1-5; no DNA check was done on the table's D call, TRBD1. TRBV12-1 is assigned pseudogene status. The CDR3 loop spans 18 amino acids. The CDR3: CASSFTREPRLGNQPQHF. The DNA for the CDR3 is TGTGCCAGCAGCTTTACCAGGGAGCCGCGGCTGGGCAATCAGCCCCAGCATTTT.

The genes are TRBV7-2 and TRBJ2-7, with 14 bases that match TRBD2. Germline loops: CDR1 SGHTA, CDR2 FQGNSA. The CDR3 totals 19 residues. The J segment lost 0 bases and the V segment lost 1 base, leaving 8 bases of the junction unmatched. The CDR3 DNA follows: TGTGCCAGCAGCTTAGGGAGACTAGCGGGGGGGGTCAGCTCCTACGAGCAGTACTTC. It is translated as CASSLGRLAGGVSSYEQYF.

This clonotype was seen a few times. The chain joins TRBV4-1 to TRBJ1-4; D remains ambiguous. V lost 0 bases to trimming and J lost 0 bases, with 8 bases between them. CDR3 length: 16 amino acids. The germline CDR1 and CDR2 sequences are MGHRA and YSYEKL. CDR3 loop: CASSQEEVPTNEKLFF. The CDR3 DNA is TGCGCCAGCAGCCAAGAGGAGGTCCCAACTAATGAAAAACTGTTTTTT.

The V call is TRBV12-3 or TRBV12-4, the J call TRBJ2-7; 7 bases are a match to TRBD1. The CDR3 has 16 amino acids. V gave up 5 bases and J gave up 4 bases; unmatched junction bases: 14. Here the CDR3 reads CASSLPPWDSLYEQYF. In DNA, the CDR3 is TGTGCCAGCAGTCTACCACCCTGGGACAGCCTGTACGAGCAGTACTTC.

In DNA, the CDR3 is TGTGCCAGCAGTAAGGAGAGACAGGGAGGGGGCTACACCTTC. Translation gives CASSKERQGGGYTF. This chain uses TRBV6-1 with TRBJ1-2, with TRBD1 matching 7 bases. The V and J ends lost 5 bases and 8 bases, in that order; junction bases with no gene match: 11. The CDR3 consists of 14 residues. Germline-derived CDR1 and CDR2 are MNHNS and SASEGT.

The chain is built from TRBV5-1 and TRBJ1-4; TRBD1 matches at 7 bases. Unmatched junction bases numbered 10, after V lost 4 bases and J lost 4 bases. The CDR3 is 16 amino acids. Germline values: CDR1 SGHRS, CDR2 YFSETQ. The CDR3 bases are TGCGCCAGCAGCCCAGGGAGGGGGCTCTTTAATGAAAAACTGTTTTTT. It translates to CASSPGRGLFNEKLFF.

This clonotype was recorded a few times. The chain employs TRBV28 and TRBJ2-7; a possible D gene is TRBD1 (6 bases). From germline, CDR1 is MDHEN and CDR2 SYDVKM. The CDR3 spans 14 residues. The V gene lost 5 bases and the J gene lost 3 bases, with 14 bases spanning the gap. CDR3 nucleotides: TGTGCCAGCAGTGGCTCGGGACACCTCTACGAGCAGTACTTC. It yields the protein CASSGSGHLYEQYF.

This sequence joins TRBV29-1 and TRBJ1-1, with TRBD1 identical over 8 bases. J lost 7 bases, V lost 2 bases, and 12 bases had no gene match. The CDR3 runs to 15 residues. Germline V gene lookup returns CDR1 SQVTM and CDR2 ANQGSEA. CDR3 region: CSVESRNQGQGEAFF. CDR3 nucleotide sequence: TGCAGCGTTGAATCCCGAAACCAAGGACAGGGTGAAGCTTTCTTT.

This rearrangement joins TRBV20-1 to TRBJ2-3, with 8 bases lining up with TRBD2. CDR1 DFQATT and CDR2 SNEGSKA come from the germline V gene (reference sequence). The CDR3 consists of 16 residues. The junction had 11 bases not matched to a gene; V was cut back by 5 bases and J by 1 base. The CDR3 protein is CSAQIPGLGRTDTQYF. The CDR3 bases are TGCAGTGCTCAAATACCGGGACTAGGACGCACAGATACGCAGTATTTT.

This chain links TRBV7-9 with TRBJ2-1, with a weak D call TRBD1 (6 bases). The CDR3 has 14 residues. Germline V CDR1 and CDR2: SEHNR, FQNEAQ (reference sequence). V was pared by 0 bases and J by 6 bases, with 9 bases between. The CDR3 here is CASSLAGTTNEQFF. The CDR3 nucleotides read TGTGCCAGCAGCTTAGCCGGGACAACCAATGAGCAGTTCTTC.

The chain combines TRBV4-2 with TRBJ2-1, with a possible D match to TRBD2 (5 bases). There are 13 residues in the CDR3. The V end was cut by 0 bases, the J end by 7 bases, with 7 bases between. Germline V lookup: CDR1 LGHNA, CDR2 YNFKEQ. The CDR3 loop is CASSQETGNEQFF. The CDR3 nucleotides are TGTGCCAGCAGCCAAGAGACGGGGAATGAGCAGTTCTTC.

To note about this clonotype: The junction and the germline gene differ at one end; a read error may be behind it. This sequence joins TRBV11-1 and TRBJ2-1, with D perhaps TRBD1 (5 bases). The length of the CDR3 is 15 residues. Germline values: CDR1 SGHAT, CDR2 FQDESV (reference sequence). CDR3 DNA sequence: TGTGCCAGCAGCCTAGAAAGGGGCCCCTACAATGAGCGGTTCTTC. Protein product: CASSLERGPYNERFF.

This chain uses TRBV29-1 with TRBJ2-3; D might be TRBD2 (5 bases). Deletions cut 6 bases from V and 0 bases from J, with 19 bases between. CDR1 and CDR2 from the germline V gene are SQVTM and ANQGSEA. This CDR3 has 16 amino acids. The CDR3 nucleotides are TGCAGCGTGGACGGAGGCCGCTGGCCTAGCACAGATACGCAGTATTTT. Its translation: CSVDGGRWPSTDTQYF.

The genes are TRBV6-6 and TRBJ1-4; D is perhaps TRBD1 (5 bases). The V gene's germline CDR1 is MNHNY and CDR2 SVGAGI (reference sequence). The germline V and J ends were trimmed by 4 bases and 8 bases, with 17 bases remaining between them. CDR3 length: 15 residues. The CDR3 DNA sequence: TGTGCCAGCAGTTCTATAGACAGCGGACGGGAAAAACTGTTTTTT. Its protein product is CASSSIDSGREKLFF.

This sequence joins TRBV4-1 and TRBJ1-1, with D perhaps TRBD1 (6 bases). The CDR3 sequence is 13 residues long. V was clipped by 6 bases and J by 8 bases, with 16 bases between them. Germline assignment: CDR1 MGHRA and CDR2 YSYEKL. This CDR3 reads CASSLITGTEAFF. In nucleotides, the CDR3 is TGCGCCAGCAGTCTTATAACAGGGACCGAAGCTTTCTTT.

This clonotype turned up a few times. The chain links TRBV20-1 to TRBJ1-2; D unclear. V dropped 0 bases and J dropped 5 bases, with 10 bases sitting between them. Germline-derived CDR1 and CDR2 are DFQATT and SNEGSKA (reference sequence). The CDR3 runs to 13 residues. The CDR3 loop is CSARDAGTYGYTF. In DNA, the CDR3 is TGCAGTGCTAGAGATGCCGGAACTTATGGCTACACCTTC.

To note about this clonotype: Sequence at one end of the junction differs from germline and may be a read error. The gene calls are TRBV18 and TRBJ2-3; D gene uncertain. CDR1 is KGHSH, CDR2 LQKENI, per germline. The CDR3 has 14 amino acids. CDR3 nucleotide sequence: TGTCCCAGCTCACCACGGTTGGGCACAGATACGCAGTATTTT. It translates to CPSSPRLGTDTQYF. Filled out from reference TRBV18 and TRBJ2-3, the complete variable domain reads NAGVMQNPRHLVRRRGQEARLRCSPMKGHSHVYWYRQLPEEGLKFMVYLQKENIIDESGMPKERFSAEFPKEGPSILRIQQVVRGDSAAYFCPSSPRLGTDTQYFGPGTRLTVL.

J is TRBJ1-1 and V is TRBV18, with unresolved D. The CDR3 totals 13 residues. Germline CDR1 KGHSH, CDR2 LQKENI. V lost 3 bases and J 10 bases, leaving 15 bases between the germline ends. CDR3 sequence (DNA): TGTGCCAGCTCACCCCTTCCATGGGTGGTAGCTTTCTTT. Protein sequence: CASSPLPWVVAFF.

This clonotype showed up just a few times. This chain joins TRBV4-3 and TRBJ2-3; D is perhaps TRBD1 (6 bases). The CDR3 is made up of 16 amino acids. V lost 2 bases and J lost 3, with 15 bases in between. Germline CDR1 reads LGHNA; CDR2 reads YSLEER. The CDR3 DNA follows: TGCGCCAGCAGCCAAACAGGGACCGACCGAACAGATACGCAGTATTTT. This encodes CASSQTGTDRTDTQYF.

This clonotype was seen only a few times. This rearrangement joins TRBV7-8 to TRBJ2-7, with 7 bases aligning to TRBD2. The length of the CDR3 is 12 residues. The germline V gene has CDR1 SGHVS and CDR2 FQNEAQ. V shed 5 bases, J shed 5 bases, and the junction held 3 bases outside the gene matches. The CDR3 DNA is TGTGCCAGCAGCGAGGCGGGGGACGAGCAGTACTTC. This gives the protein CASSEAGDEQYF.

This chain links TRBV28 with TRBJ2-4, with D unclear. The germline V and J ends were trimmed by 7 bases and 7 bases, with 14 bases remaining between them. Germline V gene data show CDR1 as MDHEN and CDR2 as SYDVKM. The CDR3 has 13 residues. The CDR3 reads CASKGQGWNIQYF. The CDR3 region has the DNA TGTGCCAGCAAAGGCCAAGGGTGGAACATTCAGTACTTC.

This clonotype has a handful of counts. The CDR3 here is CASSYLQGGNQPQHF. The CDR3, as DNA: TGTGCCAGCAGTTACCTCCAGGGTGGCAATCAGCCCCAGCATTTT. The chain employs TRBV6-5 and TRBJ1-5; D is possibly TRBD1 (5 bases). The CDR3 is 15 residues long. Germline V gene sequence: CDR1 MNHEY, CDR2 SVGAGI. V was clipped by 2 bases and J by 2 bases, with 10 bases between them.

The chain links TRBV5-1 to TRBJ1-2; 11 positions match TRBD1. CDR3 size: 16 residues. Trimming removed 4 bases from V and 8 bases from J; junction bases left unmatched: 13. Looked up from germline, CDR1 is SGHRS and CDR2 is YFSETQ. CDR3 protein: CASSQMGQGDARGYTF. CDR3 in DNA: TGCGCCAGCAGCCAGATGGGACAGGGGGACGCCAGGGGCTACACCTTC.

This clonotype was observed a few times. The chain employs TRBV9 and TRBJ2-4; no definite D call. The closer fit of TRBJ2-5 to the DNA end suggests the J call may be wrong. This CDR3 is 13 amino acids long. CDR1 is SGDLS and CDR2 is YYNGEE in the germline V gene. In nucleotides, the CDR3 is TGTGCCAGCAGCGTAGGTAGCCGGGAGACCCAGTACTTC. Its translation: CASSVGSRETQYF.